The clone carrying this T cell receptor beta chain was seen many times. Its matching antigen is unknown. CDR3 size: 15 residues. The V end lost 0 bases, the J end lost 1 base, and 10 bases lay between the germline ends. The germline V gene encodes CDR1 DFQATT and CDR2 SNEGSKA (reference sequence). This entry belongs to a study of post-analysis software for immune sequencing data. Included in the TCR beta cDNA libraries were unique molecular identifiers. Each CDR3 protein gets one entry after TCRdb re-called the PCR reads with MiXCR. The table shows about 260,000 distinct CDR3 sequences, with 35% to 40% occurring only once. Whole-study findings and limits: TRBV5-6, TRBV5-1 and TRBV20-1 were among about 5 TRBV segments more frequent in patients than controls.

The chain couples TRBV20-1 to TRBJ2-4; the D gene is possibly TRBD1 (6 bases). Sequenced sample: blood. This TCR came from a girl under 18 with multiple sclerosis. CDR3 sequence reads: CSAREFRGAKNIQYF. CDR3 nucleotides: TGCAGTGCTAGAGAATTTAGGGGGGCCAAAAACATTCAGTACTTC.